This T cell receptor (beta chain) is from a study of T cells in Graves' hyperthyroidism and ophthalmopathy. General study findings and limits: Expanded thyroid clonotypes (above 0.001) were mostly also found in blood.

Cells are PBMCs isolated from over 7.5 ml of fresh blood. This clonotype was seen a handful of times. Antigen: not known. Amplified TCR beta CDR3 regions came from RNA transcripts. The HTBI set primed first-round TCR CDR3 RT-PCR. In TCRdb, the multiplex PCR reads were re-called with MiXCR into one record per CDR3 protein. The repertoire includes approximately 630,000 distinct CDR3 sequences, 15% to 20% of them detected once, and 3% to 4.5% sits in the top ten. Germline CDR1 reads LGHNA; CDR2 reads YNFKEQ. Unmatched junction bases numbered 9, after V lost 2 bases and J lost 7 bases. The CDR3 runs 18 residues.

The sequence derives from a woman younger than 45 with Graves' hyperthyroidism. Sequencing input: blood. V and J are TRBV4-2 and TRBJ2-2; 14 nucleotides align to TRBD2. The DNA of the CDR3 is TGTGCCAGCAGCCAACCCCCGGGACTAGCGGGAGTAGGCGGGGAGCTGTTTTTT. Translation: CASSQPPGLAGVGGELFF.